The entry that follows covers one T cell receptor (beta chain) sequence. This sample stems from a study of control samples from healthy donors and cancer patients. TCRdb keeps only in-frame clones here, not all; method: immunoSEQ multiplex PCR. The table records 55,000 to 80,000 clones, roughly 89% of them present only once. This receptor was obtained from a man aged 60 to 69 with colorectal cancer. Sequenced: PBMCs.

The CDR3 region is CASSIMAGSSYEQYF. CDR3 bases: TGTGCCAGTAGTATAATGGCGGGTTCCTCCTACGAGCAGTACTTC. The rearrangement joins TRBV19 to TRBJ2-7, with D tentatively TRBD2 (5 bases). Germline V gives CDR1 LNHDA, CDR2 SQIVND (reference sequence). V was trimmed by 2 bases and J by 0 bases, leaving 11 bases between them. This CDR3 contains 15 residues.